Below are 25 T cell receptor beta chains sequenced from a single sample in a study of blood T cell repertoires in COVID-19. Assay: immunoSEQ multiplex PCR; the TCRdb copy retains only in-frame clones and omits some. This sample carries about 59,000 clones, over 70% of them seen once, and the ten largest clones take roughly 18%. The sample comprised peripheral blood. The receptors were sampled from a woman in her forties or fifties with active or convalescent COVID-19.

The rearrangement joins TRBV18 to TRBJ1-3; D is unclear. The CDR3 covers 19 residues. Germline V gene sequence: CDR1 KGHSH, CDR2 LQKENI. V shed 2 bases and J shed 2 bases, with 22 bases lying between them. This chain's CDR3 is CASSPKVGERRTTGNTIYF. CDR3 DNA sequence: TGTGCCAGCTCACCAAAGGTTGGGGAACGGCGGACTACTGGAAACACCATATATTTT. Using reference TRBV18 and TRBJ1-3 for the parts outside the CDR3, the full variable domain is NAGVMQNPRHLVRRRGQEARLRCSPMKGHSHVYWYRQLPEEGLKFMVYLQKENIIDESGMPKERFSAEFPKEGPSILRIQQVVRGDSAAYFCASSPKVGERRTTGNTIYFGEGSWLTVV.

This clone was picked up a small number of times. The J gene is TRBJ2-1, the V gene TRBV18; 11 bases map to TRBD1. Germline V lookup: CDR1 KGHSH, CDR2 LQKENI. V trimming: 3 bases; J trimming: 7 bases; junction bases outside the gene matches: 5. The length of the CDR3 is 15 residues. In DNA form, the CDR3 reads TGTGCCAGCTCACCTTGGGACAGGGGGATAAATGAGCAGTTCTTC. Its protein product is CASSPWDRGINEQFF.

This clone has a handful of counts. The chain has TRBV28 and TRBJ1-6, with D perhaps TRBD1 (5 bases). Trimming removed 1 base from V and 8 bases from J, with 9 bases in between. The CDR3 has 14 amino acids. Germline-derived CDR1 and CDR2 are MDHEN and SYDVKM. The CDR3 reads CASSLSGGDSPLHF. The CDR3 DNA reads TGTGCCAGCAGTTTATCGGGGGGGGATTCACCCCTCCACTTT.

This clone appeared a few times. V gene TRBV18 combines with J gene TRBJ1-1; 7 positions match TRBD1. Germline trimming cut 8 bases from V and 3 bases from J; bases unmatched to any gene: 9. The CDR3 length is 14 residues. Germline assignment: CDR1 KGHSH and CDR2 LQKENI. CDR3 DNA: TGTGCCAGCACTAAAACCACAGGGGACACTGAAGCTTTCTTT. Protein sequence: CASTKTTGDTEAFF.

CDR3 loop: CASSGWGGQPQHF. CDR3 in DNA: TGTGCCAGCAGTGGATGGGGCGGTCAGCCCCAGCATTTT. The chain combines TRBV28 with TRBJ1-5; maybe TRBD1 (5 bases). Germline V gene lookup returns CDR1 MDHEN and CDR2 SYDVKM. The CDR3 spans 13 residues. V lost 5 bases to trimming and J lost 6 bases, with 11 bases between them.

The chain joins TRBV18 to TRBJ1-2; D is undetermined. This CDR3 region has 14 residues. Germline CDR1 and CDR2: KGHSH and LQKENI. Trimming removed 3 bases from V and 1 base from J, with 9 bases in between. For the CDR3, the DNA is TGTGCCAGCTCACCCATACTCCTTAACTATGGCTACACCTTC. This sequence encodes CASSPILLNYGYTF.

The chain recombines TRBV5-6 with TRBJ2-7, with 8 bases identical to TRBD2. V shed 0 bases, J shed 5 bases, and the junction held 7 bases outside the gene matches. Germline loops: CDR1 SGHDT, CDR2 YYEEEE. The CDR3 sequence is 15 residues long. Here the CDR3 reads CASSLGASGSNEQYF. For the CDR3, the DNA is TGTGCCAGCAGCTTGGGTGCTAGCGGGTCTAACGAGCAGTACTTC.

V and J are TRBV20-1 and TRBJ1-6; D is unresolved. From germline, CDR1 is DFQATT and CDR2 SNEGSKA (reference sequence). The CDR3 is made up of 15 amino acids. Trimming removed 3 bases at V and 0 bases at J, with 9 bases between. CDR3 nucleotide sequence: TGCAGTGCTAGTCTACAGAGCTCCTATAATTCACCCCTCCACTTT. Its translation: CSASLQSSYNSPLHF.

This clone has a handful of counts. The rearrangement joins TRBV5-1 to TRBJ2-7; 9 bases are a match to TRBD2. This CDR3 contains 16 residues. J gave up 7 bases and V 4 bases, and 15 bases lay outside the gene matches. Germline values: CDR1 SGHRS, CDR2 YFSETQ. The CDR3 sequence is CASSSWVAGDSGEQYF. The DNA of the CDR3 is TGCGCCAGCAGCAGCTGGGTAGCGGGAGATTCCGGTGAGCAGTACTTC. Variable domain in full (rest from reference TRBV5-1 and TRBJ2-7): KAGVTQTPRYLIKTRGQQVTLSCSPISGHRSVSWYQQTPGQGLQFLFEYFSETQRNKGNFPGRFSGRQFSNSRSEMNVSTLELGDSALYLCASSSWVAGDSGEQYFGPGTRLTVT.

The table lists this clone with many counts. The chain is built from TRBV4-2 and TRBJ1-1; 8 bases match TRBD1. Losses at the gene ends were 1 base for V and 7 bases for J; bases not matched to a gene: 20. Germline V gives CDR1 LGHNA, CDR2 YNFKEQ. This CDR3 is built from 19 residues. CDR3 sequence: CASSQGLQGAISVTGEAFF. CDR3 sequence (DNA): TGTGCCAGCAGCCAAGGATTGCAGGGGGCGATAAGTGTAACAGGTGAAGCTTTCTTT.

The DNA of the CDR3 is TGTGCCAGCAGCGTATATCATCGGGGGGGTAGCGCCCTCAATGAGCAGTTCTTC. Amino acid sequence: CASSVYHRGGSALNEQFF. The rearrangement links TRBV9 to TRBJ2-1, with TRBD2 matching over 8 bases. Germline V gene sequence: CDR1 SGDLS, CDR2 YYNGEE. The CDR3 extends over 18 amino acids. J was trimmed by 6 bases and V by 1 base; bases with no gene match: 15.

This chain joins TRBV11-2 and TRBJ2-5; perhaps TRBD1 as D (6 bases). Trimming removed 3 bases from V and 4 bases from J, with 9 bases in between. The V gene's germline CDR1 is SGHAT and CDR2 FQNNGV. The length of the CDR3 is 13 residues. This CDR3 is CASSFTGIETQYF. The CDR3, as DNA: TGTGCCAGCAGCTTTACAGGGATAGAGACCCAGTACTTC.

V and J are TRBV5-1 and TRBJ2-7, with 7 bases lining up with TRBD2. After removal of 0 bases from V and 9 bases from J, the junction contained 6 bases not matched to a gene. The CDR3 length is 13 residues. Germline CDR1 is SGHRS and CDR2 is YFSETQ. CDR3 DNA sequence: TGCGCCAGCAGCTTGGGTGAGCGGGAAGGGCAGTACTTC. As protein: CASSLGEREGQYF.

As DNA, the CDR3 is TGTGCCAGTAGTATAGAAGGGCCAGCTCGGGGTGTGTTGGTTGAAGCTTTCTTT. Translated, it gives CASSIEGPARGVLVEAFF. The V gene is TRBV19, the J gene TRBJ1-1; D call uncertain. The ends were cut back, 0 bases at V and 7 bases at J, with 24 bases in the middle. Germline V gene sequence: CDR1 LNHDA, CDR2 SQIVND (reference sequence). This CDR3 comprises 18 residues. Based on the CDR3 plus reference TRBV19 and TRBJ1-1, the full variable domain is DGGITQSPKYLFRKEGQNVTLSCEQNLNHDAMYWYRQDPGQGLRLIYYSQIVNDFQKGDIAEGYSVSREKKESFPLTVTSAQKNPTAFYLCASSIEGPARGVLVEAFFGQGTRLTVV.

The CDR3 sequence: CASSHPDNYEQYF. CDR3 in DNA: TGCGCCAGCAGCCATCCCGACAACTACGAGCAGTACTTC. The chain employs TRBV4-1 and TRBJ2-7; D unresolved. The CDR3 consists of 13 residues. Germline CDR1 and CDR2: MGHRA and YSYEKL. The V and J ends lost 3 bases and 3 bases respectively, with 9 bases between them.

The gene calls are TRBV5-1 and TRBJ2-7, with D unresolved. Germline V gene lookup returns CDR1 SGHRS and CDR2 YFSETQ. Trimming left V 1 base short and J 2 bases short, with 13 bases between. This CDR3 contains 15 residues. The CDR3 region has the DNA TGCGCCAGCAGCTTGATTGACAAATCTCCCTACGAGCAGTACTTC. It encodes CASSLIDKSPYEQYF.

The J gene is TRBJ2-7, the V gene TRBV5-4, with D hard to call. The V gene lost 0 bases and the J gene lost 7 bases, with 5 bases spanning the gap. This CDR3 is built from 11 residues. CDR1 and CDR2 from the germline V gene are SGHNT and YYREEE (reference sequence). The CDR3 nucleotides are TGTGCCAGCAGCTTGGGCGGTGAGCAGTACTTC. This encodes CASSLGGEQYF.

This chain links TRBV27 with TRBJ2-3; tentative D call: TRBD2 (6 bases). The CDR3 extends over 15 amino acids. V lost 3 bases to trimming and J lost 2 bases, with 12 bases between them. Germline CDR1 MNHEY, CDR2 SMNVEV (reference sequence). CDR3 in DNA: TGTGCCAGCAGTTTGGGCGGGGCCCTCACAGATACGCAGTATTTT. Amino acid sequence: CASSLGGALTDTQYF.

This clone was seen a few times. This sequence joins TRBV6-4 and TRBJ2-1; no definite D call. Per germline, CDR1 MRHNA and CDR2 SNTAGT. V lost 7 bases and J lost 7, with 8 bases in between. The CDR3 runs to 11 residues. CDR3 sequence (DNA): TGTGCCAGCATCCCCAGAAATGAGCAGTTCTTC. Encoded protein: CASIPRNEQFF.

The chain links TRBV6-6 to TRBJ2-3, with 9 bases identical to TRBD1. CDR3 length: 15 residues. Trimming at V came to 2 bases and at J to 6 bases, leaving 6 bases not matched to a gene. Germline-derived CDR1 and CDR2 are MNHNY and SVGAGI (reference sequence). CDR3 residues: CASSYQGQGTDTQYF. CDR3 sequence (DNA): TGTGCCAGCAGTTACCAGGGACAGGGAACCGATACGCAGTATTTT.

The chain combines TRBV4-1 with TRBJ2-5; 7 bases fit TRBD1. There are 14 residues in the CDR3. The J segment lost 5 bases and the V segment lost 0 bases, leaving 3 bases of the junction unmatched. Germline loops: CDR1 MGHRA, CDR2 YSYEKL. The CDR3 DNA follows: TGCGCCAGCAGCCAAGACCAGGGGGAGGAGACCCAGTACTTC. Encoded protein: CASSQDQGEETQYF.

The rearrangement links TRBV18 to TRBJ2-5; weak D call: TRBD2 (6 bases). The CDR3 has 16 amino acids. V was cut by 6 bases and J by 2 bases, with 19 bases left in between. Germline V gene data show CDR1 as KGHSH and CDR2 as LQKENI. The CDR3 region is CASSYKGPSVQETQYF. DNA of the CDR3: TGTGCCAGCTCGTACAAAGGTCCTAGCGTTCAAGAGACCCAGTACTTC.

This CDR3 reads CASSSGQVMTYEQYF. CDR3 bases: TGCGCCAGCAGTTCAGGACAGGTTATGACCTACGAGCAGTACTTC. J is TRBJ2-7 and V is TRBV5-1, with TRBD1 matching 7 bases. CDR1 and CDR2 (germline): SGHRS, YFSETQ. Trimming at V came to 5 bases and at J to 2 bases, leaving 10 bases not matched to a gene. The CDR3 is 15 amino acids. Full variable domain (rest looked up from reference TRBV5-1 and TRBJ2-7): KAGVTQTPRYLIKTRGQQVTLSCSPISGHRSVSWYQQTPGQGLQFLFEYFSETQRNKGNFPGRFSGRQFSNSRSEMNVSTLELGDSALYLCASSSGQVMTYEQYFGPGTRLTVT.

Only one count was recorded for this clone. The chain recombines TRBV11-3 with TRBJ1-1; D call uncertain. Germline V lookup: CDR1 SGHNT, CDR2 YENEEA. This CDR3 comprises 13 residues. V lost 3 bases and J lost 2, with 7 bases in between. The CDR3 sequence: CASSFNSNTEAFF. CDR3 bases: TGTGCCAGCAGCTTCAACAGTAACACTGAAGCTTTCTTT.

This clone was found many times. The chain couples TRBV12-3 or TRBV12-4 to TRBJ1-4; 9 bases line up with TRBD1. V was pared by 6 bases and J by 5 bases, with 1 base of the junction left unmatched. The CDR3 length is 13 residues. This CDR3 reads CASRGTGNEKLFF. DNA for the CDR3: TGTGCCAGCAGAGGGACAGGGAATGAAAAACTGTTTTTT.